This T cell receptor (beta chain) was captured in a study of blood T cell repertoires in COVID-19. Study-wide context: Samples representing acute and convalescent COVID-19 were sourced from the United States, Italy and Spain. PBMCs, B-cell-depleted T cells, or T cells were the source of the cDNA or gDNA that made up the material.

Seattle cases were enrolled at active infection and followed longitudinally. Per the study methods: The authors estimated nucleated cell counts from reference gene primer amplification. The data were produced by immunoSEQ multiplex PCR, yet TCRdb's version contains in-frame clones alone and is incomplete. Clone size and the V and J calls come from that table; the DNA yielded D and trimming. The sample yields 250,000 to 400,000 clones, approximately 87% seen once. This clone has just a few counts. The receptor was derived from a woman aged 25 to 39 with COVID-19, enrolled during active disease. Sequences were obtained from peripheral blood.

For the CDR3, the DNA is TGTGCCAGCAGCTTAGCAAGGGGTTCGAACACCGGGGAGCTGTTTTTT. Protein sequence: CASSLARGSNTGELFF. V gene TRBV7-6 combines with J gene TRBJ2-2; maybe TRBD1 (5 bases). CDR3 length: 16 residues. V was trimmed by 0 bases and J by 0 bases, leaving 8 bases between them. The V gene's germline CDR1 is SGHVS and CDR2 FNYEAQ.